This T cell receptor (beta chain) was documented in a study of CD8+CD57+ T cells in acquired aplastic anemia. Study in general: The average for DNA from sorted CD4+ and CD8+ cells was 2.5 to 4 ug. Healthy donors yielded some 11 million CD4+ cell reads on average.

Per germline, CDR1 SGHVS and CDR2 FNYEAQ. The CDR3 contains 14 residues. V lost 5 bases and J 7 bases, leaving 15 bases between the germline ends. This clonotype was counted a single time. As yet, its antigen is unknown. Profiling that covered TCR beta VDJ and CDR3 relied on genomic DNA as its template. TCRdb re-analysed the reads in MiXCR, keeping a single row per CDR3 protein. The sample has under 200,000 distinct CDR3 sequences, 35% to 55% seen once; the top ten hold about 1.1%. Study results and caveats: For CD8+ Simpson's diversity, patients and controls showed no significant difference.

The V call is TRBV7-6, the J call TRBJ2-1; D gene uncertain. Specimen: sorted CD4+, CD8+, or CD8+CD57+ T cells (not recorded which) from PBMCs. This TCR derives from a human donor in good health. The CDR3 here is CASSTRKRENEQFF. CDR3 coding DNA: TGTGCCAGCAGCACACGAAAGAGAGAGAATGAGCAGTTCTTC.